Given below is one T cell receptor (beta chain) in context. V shed 8 bases and J 1 base; nucleotides not matched to a gene: 6. The CDR3 loop spans 14 amino acids. CDR1 MNHEY and CDR2 SMNVEV come from the germline V gene (reference sequence). As processed by the authors: Reference gene primer amplification gave estimated nucleated cell counts. TCRdb's copy holds only in-frame clones and misses some; the assay was immunoSEQ multiplex PCR. The V and J calls and clone size are taken from that table; D and trimming were inferred from the DNA. This table has about 130,000 clones, 92% appearing once. The sample comes from a study of blood T cell repertoires in COVID-19.

The sample taken for sequencing was peripheral blood. J is TRBJ2-7 and V is TRBV27; 9 nucleotides align to TRBD1. This sequence was found in a middle-aged man with COVID-19, enrolled during active disease. As DNA, the CDR3 is TGTGCCAGCTGGCGACAGGGGGGTTCCTACGAGCAGTACTTC. Its protein is CASWRQGGSYEQYF.